The clone carrying this T cell receptor beta chain is classed as medium-sized (0.01 to 0.1%). These data come from a study of sequential checkpoint blockade in melanoma. Across the study: Arm A got nivolumab then ipilimumab; arm B the reverse, 1:1. DNA from 95 or so pretreatment tumor samples underwent TCRβ immunosequencing. Twenty-two patients had matched tumor biopsies before treatment and at week 13 after nivolumab or ipilimumab alone.

Sequencing was performed with immunoSEQ multiplex PCR; in TCRdb, only in-frame clones are kept and a portion is missing. The top ten hold about 9.5% of the sample, which has several thousand clones, about a quarter seen once. The germline V gene has CDR1 SGHNT and CDR2 YENEEA. The V and J ends lost 4 bases and 1 base respectively, with 13 bases between them. The CDR3 is 15 amino acids. The treatment: randomized to nivolumab then ipilimumab (arm A) or the reverse (arm B). This receptor was taken from a human donor with melanoma. The sequences come from tumor tissue (inferred from file names), collected from a patient given nivolumab and ipilimumab in sequence. The rearrangement joins TRBV11-3 to TRBJ2-5, with D perhaps being TRBD1 or TRBD2 (5 bases each). The DNA for the CDR3 is TGTGCCAGCAGCTGGGGGAGCGGAATCCAAGAGACCCAGTACTTC. This gives the protein CASSWGSGIQETQYF. The whole variable domain, filled in from reference TRBV11-3 and TRBJ2-5, reads EAGVVQSPRYKIIEKKQPVAFWCNPISGHNTLYWYLQNLGQGPELLIRYENEEAVDDSQLPKDRFSAERLKGVDSTLKIQPAELGDSAVYLCASSWGSGIQETQYFGPGTRLLVL.